These T cell receptor beta chains were read from a single sample in a study of T cell responses to AZD1222 COVID-19 vaccine. Sequencing used immunoSEQ multiplex PCR; TCRdb keeps in-frame clones, though not all of them. The data hold about 120,000 clones, with about nine tenths observed a single time. The sequencing used peripheral blood, collected on day 0 of MenACWY control vaccination. These receptors came from an adult in good health. Each CDR3 is given with its conserved first and last residue. Each record gives: V gene, J gene, clone size, CDR3 protein. Not every row has a clone size; where given, it reads once, few, many or a size class.

V: TRBV7-3; J: TRBJ2-1; size: once; CDR3: CASSPGRASYNEQFF
V: TRBV6-5; J: TRBJ1-5; size: -; CDR3: CASSYSTRGGQPQHF
V: TRBV5-6; J: TRBJ1-6; size: -; CDR3: CASSAAINSPLHF
V: TRBV19; J: TRBJ2-3; size: -; CDR3: CASSISPGAGSDTQYF
V: TRBV4-1; J: TRBJ1-2; size: -; CDR3: CASSQGQHLNYGYTF
V: TRBV7-2; J: TRBJ1-2; size: -; CDR3: CASSLGGGGQDYGYTF
V: TRBV11-3; J: TRBJ2-7; size: -; CDR3: CASSLGWDSEQYF
V: TRBV28; J: TRBJ1-6; size: -; CDR3: CASSWLVPGFYNSPLHF
V: TRBV19; J: TRBJ2-2; size: -; CDR3: CASSQTSGGLIGELFF
V: TRBV29-1; J: TRBJ1-1; size: -; CDR3: CSVMFGLNTEAFF
V: TRBV7-2; J: TRBJ2-1; size: once; CDR3: CASSLGAGGNEQFF
V: TRBV9; J: TRBJ2-2; size: -; CDR3: CASIWGKVRDSILNRNTGELFF
V: TRBV2; J: TRBJ2-7; size: -; CDR3: CASRRRNEQYF
V: TRBV4-1; J: TRBJ1-4; size: -; CDR3: CASSQGSHATNEKLFF
V: TRBV3-1/TRBV3-2; J: TRBJ2-5; size: -; CDR3: CASSQVIETQYF
V: TRBV4-2; J: TRBJ2-7; size: -; CDR3: CASSQDPTSGRPLGYEQYF
V: TRBV5-1; J: TRBJ2-1; size: -; CDR3: CASSETGGYNEQFF
V: TRBV4-2; J: TRBJ2-3; size: -; CDR3: CASSHLTDTQYF
V: TRBV7-3; J: TRBJ2-1; size: -; CDR3: CASSLKVSTYNEQFF
V: TRBV6-5; J: TRBJ2-1; size: once; CDR3: CASRPDRYNEQFF
V: TRBV28; J: TRBJ2-4; size: once; CDR3: CATSEDRVAIQYF
V: TRBV19; J: TRBJ2-7; size: -; CDR3: CASSVLLAGAGYEQYF
V: TRBV5-1; J: TRBJ2-3; size: once; CDR3: CASNFLLPTDTQYF
V: TRBV24-1; J: TRBJ1-4; size: -; CDR3: CATSDGRGGNEKLFF
V: TRBV6-2/TRBV6-3; J: TRBJ1-2; size: few; CDR3: CASSYGGQGTYGYTF
V: TRBV19; J: TRBJ1-5; size: -; CDR3: CASKAAIERSNQPQHF
V: TRBV12-3/TRBV12-4; J: TRBJ2-3; size: -; CDR3: CASKGGGTDTQYF
V: TRBV20-1; J: TRBJ2-1; size: -; CDR3: CSANAGNEQFF
V: TRBV27; J: TRBJ2-2; size: -; CDR3: CASSHKTSGYANTGELFF
V: TRBV2; J: TRBJ1-5; size: -; CDR3: CASSRDVYNQPQHF
V: TRBV10-1; J: TRBJ1-3; size: -; CDR3: CASRAGTPGDTIYF
V: TRBV30; J: TRBJ2-2; size: -; CDR3: CAWIGTGFTGELFF
V: TRBV2; J: TRBJ2-1; size: -; CDR3: CASRAGTSGYNEQFF
V: TRBV6-2/TRBV6-3; J: TRBJ1-6; size: -; CDR3: CASSYVQGRKDNSPLHF
V: TRBV7-2; J: TRBJ2-7; size: -; CDR3: CASSARTGTTRKSSYEQYF
V: TRBV5-8; J: TRBJ2-5; size: -; CDR3: CASSHRVGAPETQYF
V: TRBV25-1; J: TRBJ2-7; size: -; CDR3: CASSDRGTWEQYF
V: TRBV9; J: TRBJ2-1; size: once; CDR3: CASSSLSMSSYNEQFF
V: TRBV28; J: TRBJ1-1; size: -; CDR3: CASSPGGAQNEAFF
V: TRBV7-8; J: TRBJ1-2; size: -; CDR3: CASSFDRDYYGYTF
V: TRBV27; J: TRBJ1-6; size: -; CDR3: CASSPAGLLPLHF
V: TRBV7-9; J: TRBJ2-7; size: -; CDR3: CASSSLAGGPRSQPYEQYF
V: TRBV18; J: TRBJ2-4; size: -; CDR3: CASSPPDRGNIQYF
V: TRBV6-5; J: TRBJ1-3; size: -; CDR3: CASSTVAGRNTIYF
V: TRBV7-2; J: TRBJ1-3; size: once; CDR3: CASSLRPPRDFNSGNTIYF
V: TRBV6-2/TRBV6-3; J: TRBJ1-5; size: -; CDR3: CASSYTARVVSNQPQHF
V: TRBV28; J: TRBJ1-6; size: once; CDR3: CASSFRQNSPLHF
V: TRBV7-9; J: TRBJ2-3; size: -; CDR3: CASSFTGGGADTQYF
V: TRBV3-1/TRBV3-2; J: TRBJ2-7; size: -; CDR3: CASSLGQGPSYEQYF
V: TRBV18; J: TRBJ2-7; size: -; CDR3: CASSPPGGVSGSEQYF